This record covers a single T cell receptor beta chain. Its antigen is not identified. The total RNA that was extracted per sample amounted to at least 5 micrograms. These data come from a study of blood T cells in healthy people across ages. Alongside a J-beta primer mix, a sample-barcoded 5' primer served in a second PCR lasting roughly 7 to 11 cycles. TCRdb called the 5' RACE reads again in MiXCR, with one record for every CDR3 protein. Found here are 1.5 million to 2 million distinct CDR3 sequences, roughly 32% of them singletons; the top ten hold 11%. Trimming cost V 3 bases and J 2 bases, with 14 bases left between them. The germline V gene encodes CDR1 DFQATT and CDR2 SNEGSKA (reference sequence). The CDR3 is 16 amino acids. Regarding the study as a whole: TCR beta diversity per million T cells fell roughly linearly with age. Greater diversity and more naive CD4+ cells were seen in long-lived donors than in aged donors.

The sequence came from a woman aged 25-40 years in good health. The chain links TRBV20-1 to TRBJ2-6; D perhaps matches TRBD1 (5 bases). Material for sequencing was blood. The CDR3 nucleotides read TGCAGTGCTAGTCTAGGGCCAGGGCCTGGGGCCAACGTCCTGACTTTC. It yields the protein CSASLGPGPGANVLTF.